Following are 11 T cell receptor beta chains from one sample sequenced in a study of control samples from healthy donors and cancer patients. The protocol was immunoSEQ multiplex PCR, while the TCRdb copy is restricted to in-frame clones and leaves out a portion. The sample carries 65,000 to 95,000 clones, around nine tenths recorded once. The sample consisted of blood. All receptors come from a man aged 50-59 years in good health.

This clone came up once. V gene TRBV10-3 combines with J gene TRBJ1-6; D gene unclear. The CDR3 contains 14 residues. Germline-derived CDR1 and CDR2 are ENHRY and SYGVKD. V was cut by 0 bases and J by 4 bases, with 4 bases left in between. The CDR3 is CAISESLYNSPLHF. The DNA for the CDR3 is TGTGCCATCAGTGAGTCGTTATATAATTCACCCCTCCACTTT.

V is TRBV3-1 (or the pseudogene TRBV3-2) and J is TRBJ1-1; TRBD1 is a possible D gene (5 bases). The CDR3 has 15 amino acids. V lost 7 bases and J lost 3, with 18 bases in between. Germline values: CDR1 LGHDT, CDR2 YNNKEL (reference sequence). The CDR3 bases are TGTGCCAGCACCGCAGGGTCTGATTCGTACACTGAAGCTTTCTTT. Amino acids: CASTAGSDSYTEAFF.

The CDR3 sequence: CASSQESVNTGELFF. CDR3 coding DNA: TGCGCCAGCAGCCAAGAGTCCGTTAACACCGGGGAGCTGTTTTTT. This chain uses TRBV4-1 with TRBJ2-2; the D is unclear. The length of the CDR3 is 15 residues. V was trimmed by 0 bases and J by 2 bases, leaving 7 bases between them. Germline assignment: CDR1 MGHRA and CDR2 YSYEKL.

This chain links TRBV2 with TRBJ1-4; D not resolved. CDR3 size: 14 residues. Trimming pared 5 bases from V and 3 bases from J, leaving 10 bases between. CDR1 and CDR2 (germline): SNHLY, FYNNEI. The CDR3 loop is CASSLRLANEKLFF. The DNA of the CDR3 is TGTGCCAGCAGTTTGCGGCTGGCTAATGAAAAACTGTTTTTT. The entire variable domain, with the rest obtained from reference TRBV2 and TRBJ1-4, is as follows: EPEVTQTPSHQVTQMGQEVILRCVPISNHLYFYWYRQILGQKVEFLVSFYNNEISEKSEIFDDQFSVERPDGSNFTLKIRSTKLEDSAMYFCASSLRLANEKLFFGSGTQLSVL.

This chain links TRBV10-2 with TRBJ2-5; D possibly corresponds to TRBD2 (6 bases). Germline CDR1 WSHSY, CDR2 SAAADI. V was trimmed by 2 bases and J by 4 bases, leaving 11 bases between them. The CDR3 is 14 residues long. This CDR3 reads CASSEGQRVETQYF. CDR3 sequence (DNA): TGCGCCAGCAGTGAGGGCCAGCGGGTAGAGACCCAGTACTTC.

The rearrangement joins TRBV21-1 to TRBJ2-3; the table assigns TRBD1, which was not confirmed against the DNA. TRBV21-1 is a pseudogene. The length of the CDR3 is 19 residues. The CDR3 coding sequence is TGTGCCAGCAGCAAAGAAGGGGGCAACAGGGACGGCAGCACAGATACGCAGTATTTT. Amino acids: CASSKEGGNRDGSTDTQYF.

The V gene is TRBV12-5, the J gene TRBJ2-1; D is unresolved. Trimming pared 2 bases from V and 7 bases from J, leaving 15 bases between. This CDR3 has 15 amino acids. Germline CDR1 LGHNT, CDR2 FRNRAP. This chain's CDR3 is CASGLLSGSMNEQFF. The CDR3 DNA reads TGTGCTAGTGGTTTGTTGTCGGGTTCTATGAATGAGCAGTTCTTC.

J is TRBJ2-7 and V is TRBV5-6; D is unresolved. V was clipped by 5 bases and J by 4 bases, with 28 bases between them. This CDR3 has 18 residues. The germline V gene has CDR1 SGHDT and CDR2 YYEEEE. The CDR3 protein is CASSSSFRVLGQRYEQYF. CDR3 nucleotide sequence: TGTGCCAGCAGTAGCTCCTTTCGGGTACTCGGCCAAAGGTACGAGCAGTACTTC.

This rearrangement joins TRBV29-1 to TRBJ1-1, with TRBD1 as a possible D gene (5 bases). The CDR3 sequence is 13 residues long. V lost 3 bases, J lost 4 bases, and 12 bases lay in between. The germline V gene encodes CDR1 SQVTM and CDR2 ANQGSEA. The CDR3 spells CSVEGQGGTEAFF. For the CDR3, the DNA is TGCAGCGTTGAGGGGCAGGGCGGCACTGAAGCTTTCTTT.

V gene TRBV7-2 combines with J gene TRBJ2-7, with 7 bases identical to TRBD1. V was clipped by 2 bases and J by 4 bases; unmatched bases: 5. Germline V lookup: CDR1 SGHTA, CDR2 FQGNSA. The CDR3 runs to 14 residues. Written as DNA, the CDR3 is TGTGCCAGCAGCTTACCTGGACAGGAGTACGAGCAGTACTTC. This encodes CASSLPGQEYEQYF.

The chain has TRBV24-1 and TRBJ2-1; possible D gene TRBD2, 7 bases. This CDR3 contains 18 residues. The ends were cut back, 3 bases at V and 4 bases at J, with 21 bases in the middle. Germline-derived CDR1 and CDR2 are KGHDR and SFDVKD. CDR3 sequence reads: CATSDPGASGIIYNEQFF. The CDR3 DNA sequence: TGTGCCACCAGTGATCCAGGGGCTAGCGGCATTATATACAATGAGCAGTTCTTC.